Given below is one T cell receptor (beta chain) in context. This sample is drawn from a study of blood T cell repertoires in COVID-19. Study at large: The United States, Italy and Spain supplied acute and convalescent COVID-19 samples.

V was clipped by 2 bases and J by 4 bases; unmatched bases: 5. The CDR3 contains 14 residues. Germline-derived CDR1 and CDR2 are WNHNN and SYGVQD (reference sequence). Sequenced by immunoSEQ multiplex PCR; TCRdb stores in-frame clones only, minus some. Found here are around 130,000 clones, 75% to 90% of them singletons; the top ten hold around 2.3%. Those enrolled, adults aged roughly 18 to 95 years, came from under 25 US areas. Cohort 3 donors counted as recovered after two negative PCRs, clearance, or resolved symptoms. The clonotype was recovered from a woman aged 50 to 60 who had recovered from COVID-19. Sequencing input: PBMCs or T cells enriched from blood (not recorded which). This sequence joins TRBV10-1 and TRBJ2-7; 7 positions match TRBD1. DNA of the CDR3: TGCGCCAGCAGTGAGGGGACAGCCTTATACGAGCAGTACTTC. Residues: CASSEGTALYEQYF.